This entry is about one T cell receptor (beta chain). The antigen is undetermined. Reanalyzing the 5' RACE reads, TCRdb keeps one entry per CDR3 protein, without DNA. This listing includes 420,000 or so distinct CDR3 sequences. The sample originates from a study of monozygotic twins with inflammatory bowel disease. Broader study findings: It was observed that concordant and discordant twins did not differ in repertoire similarity, possibly given limited power.

The CDR3 spans 14 residues. The germline V gene encodes CDR1 SGHDT and CDR2 YYEEEE. The sequencing sample was made of blood. The chain has TRBV5-6 and TRBJ2-3; TCRdb's D call, TRBD2, is unchecked because there is no DNA. This receptor was taken from a human donor with ulcerative colitis or Crohn's disease, or a healthy co-twin of an affected twin (not recorded which). The CDR3: CASTQQGREDTQYF. Supplemented by reference TRBV5-6 and TRBJ2-3, the full variable domain reads DAGVTQSPTHLIKTRGQQVTLRCSPKSGHDTVSWYQQALGQGPQFIFQYYEEEERQRGNFPDRFSGHQFPNYSSELNVNALLLGDSALYLCASTQQGREDTQYFGPGTRLTVL.